The 21 T cell receptor beta chains presented below share a single source sample, sequenced in a study of blood T cell repertoires in COVID-19. The method was immunoSEQ multiplex PCR; TCRdb's version includes in-frame clones alone and lacks a portion of them. The top ten hold 6% to 7% of the sample, which has about 37,000 clones, roughly 90% seen once. The sample comprised peripheral blood. The receptors here all came from a human donor in a cohort sampled during active COVID-19.

The table lists this clone with a count of one. The chain is built from TRBV28 and TRBJ1-5, with TRBD1 matching 9 bases. Germline loops: CDR1 MDHEN, CDR2 SYDVKM. V shed 6 bases and J 3 bases; nucleotides not matched to a gene: 9. The CDR3 contains 16 residues. The CDR3 bases are TGTGCCAGCAGCCGACCGGGACAGGGTTTCAATCAGCCCCAGCATTTT. Translated: CASSRPGQGFNQPQHF.

This chain joins TRBV19 and TRBJ2-3; 8 bases map to TRBD2. V gave up 3 bases and J gave up 6 bases; unmatched junction bases: 11. This CDR3 region has 16 residues. The V gene's germline CDR1 is LNHDA and CDR2 SQIVND (reference sequence). The CDR3 nucleotides are TGTGCCAGTAGTATCCCAGGACTAGCTTGGCGGGATACGCAGTATTTT. This translates into CASSIPGLAWRDTQYF.

J is TRBJ2-7 and V is TRBV28; 9 nucleotides align to TRBD1. Germline V gives CDR1 MDHEN, CDR2 SYDVKM. The CDR3 spans 14 residues. V was clipped by 4 bases and J by 4 bases; unmatched bases: 5. CDR3 in DNA: TGTGCCAGCAGTTCGACAGGGGGAGGGTACGAGCAGTACTTC. Residues: CASSSTGGGYEQYF.

The chain couples TRBV5-1 to TRBJ1-4; D uncertain. This CDR3 is built from 16 residues. Germline values: CDR1 SGHRS, CDR2 YFSETQ. Trimming removed 7 bases at V and 0 bases at J, with 16 bases between. CDR3 in DNA: TGCGCCAGCCGAATAGGTGGAACAGCAACTAATGAAAAACTGTTTTTT. This translates into CASRIGGTATNEKLFF.

The rearrangement joins TRBV19 to TRBJ2-7; the match to TRBD1 covers 8 bases. Germline trimming cut 2 bases from V and 5 bases from J; bases unmatched to any gene: 8. The germline V gene encodes CDR1 LNHDA and CDR2 SQIVND (reference sequence). The CDR3 contains 15 residues. CDR3 residues: CASSILDRDSNEQYF. The CDR3, as DNA: TGTGCCAGTAGTATATTGGACAGGGATAGCAACGAGCAGTACTTC.

The chain uses TRBV18 and TRBJ2-2; no reliable D call. V shed 3 bases and J shed 3 bases, with 8 bases lying between them. The length of the CDR3 is 14 residues. CDR1 and CDR2 (germline): KGHSH, LQKENI. The CDR3 loop reads CASSPNEDTGELFF. CDR3 bases: TGTGCCAGCTCACCCAACGAGGACACCGGGGAGCTGTTTTTT.

The gene calls are TRBV2 and TRBJ1-2; 9 nucleotides line up with TRBD1. This CDR3 spans 14 amino acids. CDR1 and CDR2 from the germline V gene are SNHLY and FYNNEI. The V gene end was trimmed by 6 bases and the J gene end by 5 bases; junction bases not matched to a gene: 7. CDR3 loop: CASRPGQGIYGYTF. In DNA, the CDR3 is TGTGCCAGCAGGCCGGGACAGGGAATTTATGGCTACACCTTC.

The chain is built from TRBV5-1 and TRBJ2-7, with a weak D call TRBD1 (5 bases). Per the germline V gene, CDR1 is SGHRS and CDR2 is YFSETQ. CDR3 length: 15 amino acids. V dropped 2 bases and J dropped 3 bases, with 15 bases sitting between them. CDR3 residues: CASSLGQGLIYEQYF. CDR3 sequence (DNA): TGCGCCAGCAGCTTAGGGCAGGGTTTGATCTACGAGCAGTACTTC.

The chain joins TRBV4-1 to TRBJ2-5; 11 nucleotides agree with TRBD1. The CDR3 has 14 amino acids. Germline V lookup: CDR1 MGHRA, CDR2 YSYEKL. V shed 4 bases and J 5 bases; nucleotides not matched to a gene: 3. CDR3 nucleotide sequence: TGCGCCAGCAGCCGGACAGGGGGCATCGAGACCCAGTACTTC. As protein: CASSRTGGIETQYF.

The V call is TRBV6-5, the J call TRBJ1-6; the D is unclear. This CDR3 region has 16 residues. V dropped 3 bases and J dropped 9 bases, with 18 bases sitting between them. Per the germline V gene, CDR1 is MNHEY and CDR2 is SVGAGI. In DNA, the CDR3 is TGTGCCAGCAGTTATGGTTTACCCCAACTAAGTTCACCCCTCCACTTT. Translated, it gives CASSYGLPQLSSPLHF.

The chain has TRBV5-1 and TRBJ1-2; D is ambiguous. V was shortened by 4 bases and J by 3 bases, with 7 bases between the two germline ends. CDR3 size: 12 residues. Germline V lookup: CDR1 SGHRS, CDR2 YFSETQ. The DNA of the CDR3 is TGCGCCAGCAGCCCCTCGGACTATGGCTACACCTTC. It translates to CASSPSDYGYTF. The variable domain in full, completed from reference TRBV5-1 and TRBJ1-2, reads KAGVTQTPRYLIKTRGQQVTLSCSPISGHRSVSWYQQTPGQGLQFLFEYFSETQRNKGNFPGRFSGRQFSNSRSEMNVSTLELGDSALYLCASSPSDYGYTFGSGTRLTVV.

The V gene is TRBV7-2, the J gene TRBJ2-3; 8 nucleotides line up with TRBD1. The CDR3 has 14 residues. Germline CDR1 and CDR2: SGHTA and FQGNSA. J gave up 1 base and V 5 bases, and 2 bases lay outside the gene matches. CDR3 nucleotides: TGTGCCAGCAGCAAGGACAGGGGCACAGATACGCAGTATTTT. Protein product: CASSKDRGTDTQYF.

V gene TRBV12-3 or TRBV12-4 combines with J gene TRBJ1-1; D remains ambiguous. Trimming shortened V by 5 bases and J by 1 base, and 8 bases separated the two germline ends. This CDR3 has 13 residues. The CDR3 protein is CASSLNGNTEAFF. CDR3 DNA: TGTGCCAGCAGTCTGAACGGGAACACTGAAGCTTTCTTT.

The V and J genes are TRBV2 and TRBJ1-2; tentatively, D is TRBD1 (6 bases). The CDR3 consists of 13 residues. The germline V gene encodes CDR1 SNHLY and CDR2 FYNNEI. V was pared by 4 bases and J by 5 bases, with 11 bases between. CDR3 loop: CASSGRQGYGYTF. The DNA for the CDR3 is TGTGCCAGCAGTGGACGGCAGGGGTATGGCTACACCTTC.

J is TRBJ2-3 and V is TRBV5-4; TRBD2 aligns across 8 bases. Trimming took 1 base from V and 0 from J; bases not matched to a gene: 7. CDR3 size: 17 residues. The germline V gene encodes CDR1 SGHNT and CDR2 YYREEE (reference sequence). CDR3 in amino acids: CASSLKRESSSTDTQYF. The CDR3 DNA is TGTGCCAGCAGCTTGAAGCGGGAGAGCTCTAGCACAGATACGCAGTATTTT.

The chain couples TRBV19 to TRBJ1-2; 12 bases align to TRBD1. Trimming at V came to 4 bases and at J to 3 bases, leaving 6 bases not matched to a gene. This CDR3 comprises 16 residues. Germline CDR1 reads LNHDA; CDR2 reads SQIVND (reference sequence). The CDR3 loop reads CASSKTGTGGYYGYTF. CDR3 DNA: TGTGCCAGTAGTAAGACCGGGACAGGGGGCTACTATGGCTACACCTTC.

The genes are TRBV6-6 and TRBJ2-7, with 10 bases lining up with TRBD1. J lost 7 bases, V lost 5 bases, and 5 bases had no gene match. The CDR3 runs 13 residues. The germline CDR1 and CDR2 sequences are MNHNY and SVGAGI (reference sequence). This CDR3 is CASSQTGGWEQYF. The CDR3 DNA reads TGTGCCAGCAGTCAGACAGGGGGCTGGGAGCAGTACTTC.

About this clone itself: Other DNA variants within this sample encode the same CDR3. The V call is TRBV6-1, the J call TRBJ2-7, with D maybe TRBD1 (5 bases). Trimming shortened V by 0 bases and J by 7 bases, and 16 bases separated the two germline ends. The germline gives CDR1 MNHNS, CDR2 SASEGT. The CDR3 extends over 15 amino acids. The CDR3 DNA reads TGTGCCAGCAGTGAAGCGCAGGGAATGAGAGGTGAGCAGTACTTC. Amino acids: CASSEAQGMRGEQYF.

The rearrangement joins TRBV6-5 to TRBJ1-6; 7 positions match TRBD1. The CDR3 is 15 residues long. V shed 6 bases, J shed 7 bases, and the junction held 9 bases outside the gene matches. Germline loops: CDR1 MNHEY, CDR2 SVGAGI. The CDR3 bases are TGTGCCAGCAGGCCGAGACAGGGAGAAAATTCACCCCTCCACTTT. Translated: CASRPRQGENSPLHF.

The V call is TRBV7-2, the J call TRBJ2-1; 11 nucleotides align to TRBD2. The CDR3 is 15 amino acids. Germline V gene sequence: CDR1 SGHTA, CDR2 FQGNSA. V was clipped by 1 base and J by 9 bases; unmatched bases: 5. The CDR3 spells CASSLVSGGASEQFF. The DNA of the CDR3 is TGTGCCAGCAGCTTAGTTAGCGGGGGGGCGTCTGAGCAGTTCTTC.

This chain links TRBV10-3 with TRBJ1-1; 7 bases fit TRBD1. V lost 4 bases, J lost 6 bases, and 5 bases stayed unmatched. The CDR3 length is 13 residues. Germline lookup yields CDR1 ENHRY and CDR2 SYGVKD. Written as DNA, the CDR3 is TGTGCCATCAGTGGGGGGACAGTTGCTGAAGCTTTCTTT. This codes for CAISGGTVAEAFF.